The 18 T cell receptor beta chains reported below all come from one sample, sequenced in a study of T cells in women clearing cervical HPV infection. Using immunoSEQ multiplex PCR, the repertoire was profiled, and TCRdb retains in-frame clones only, with some absent. The sample table includes tens of thousands of clones. The sequencing sample was made of blood buffy coat. Receptors originate from a woman between 18 and 75 years old with a cervical HPV16 infection that either progressed to CIN3+ or cleared (not recorded which).

As concerns this clone: Read sequence stops 3 residues before the CDR3 end, and the germline J gene provides the missing end. V and J are TRBV7-2 and TRBJ2-3, with D perhaps TRBD1 (6 bases). Germline V lookup: CDR1 SGHTA, CDR2 FQGNSA. The CDR3 covers 11 residues. CDR3 bases read: TGTGCCAGCAGCCTACCAGGGGCG. Its protein product is CASSLPGA. The whole CDR3 is CASSLPGAQYF.

Remarks on this clone: From the germline J gene comes the end of the CDR3, since the read stops 3 residues before it. The chain couples TRBV7-6 to TRBJ1-2; D may be TRBD1 (5 bases). Germline V gives CDR1 SGHVS, CDR2 FNYEAQ. The CDR3 totals 15 residues. The CDR3 DNA, read in part, is TGTGCCAGCAGCTTAAGGGCTAGCGGGGACTACGAC. Amino acids: CASSLRASGDYD. The whole CDR3 sequence is CASSLRASGDYDYTF.

Points on this clone: The CDR3 extends 3 residues past the end of the read, so its final part is completed from the germline J gene. The chain combines TRBV19 with TRBJ1-2; D perhaps matches TRBD1 (5 bases). Germline assignment: CDR1 LNHDA and CDR2 SQIVND (reference sequence). This CDR3 is 15 amino acids long. CDR3 bases read: TGTGCCAGTAGTATTGGGGGAGGCAGGGACTACGAC. Translating gives CASSIGGGRDYD. The CDR3 in full is CASSIGGGRDYDYTF.

Note on this clone: The CDR3 goes on 3 residues after the read ends, and that part is filled in from the germline J gene. The chain is built from TRBV20-1 and TRBJ1-6; TRBD1 matches at 8 bases. The CDR3 length is 11 residues. The germline CDR1 and CDR2 sequences are DFQATT and SNEGSKA (reference sequence). CDR3 DNA (partial): TGCAGTGCTACAGGGGGCGTAACC. The encoded protein is CSATGGVT. The CDR3 in its entirety is CSATGGVTLHF.

As concerns this clone: Read data end 3 residues before the CDR3 end; the end is taken from the germline J gene. V usage is TRBV19 and J usage is TRBJ1-1; D possibly corresponds to TRBD1 (5 bases). Germline V lookup: CDR1 LNHDA, CDR2 SQIVND (reference sequence). V was shortened by 6 bases and J by 5 bases, with 10 bases between the two germline ends. This CDR3 has 12 amino acids. CDR3 in amino acids: CASRRTPTEAFF. The sequenced part of the CDR3 DNA is TGTGCCAGTAGAAGGACACCGACTGAA.

Comments on this clone: Read data end 3 residues before the CDR3 end; the end is taken from the germline J gene. The chain carries TRBV2 and TRBJ2-3; TRBD1 might be the D (5 bases). Germline assignment: CDR1 SNHLY and CDR2 FYNNEI. The CDR3 is 15 residues long. CDR3 DNA, as far as it was read: TGTGCCAGCAGGGCCCAGGACAATAGCAATCAGCCG. Translated, it gives CASRAQDNSNQP. Given in full, the CDR3 is CASRAQDNSNQPQYF.

Notes on this clone: The read is 3 residues too short to cover the CDR3 end, so that end is filled in from the germline J gene. At the DNA level, this CDR3 is encoded by other sequences in the same sample as well. This chain joins TRBV7-6 and TRBJ1-3, with 7 positions matching TRBD1. The germline V gene has CDR1 SGHVS and CDR2 FNYEAQ. The CDR3 is 16 residues long. Trimming at V came to 1 base and at J to 0 bases, leaving 3 bases not matched to a gene. CDR3 region: CASSLGTGDSGNTIYF. Partial CDR3 DNA: TGTGCCAGCAGCTTAGGGACAGGAGACTCTGGAAACACC. The full variable domain, with the rest looked up from reference TRBV7-6 and TRBJ1-3, is GAGVSQSPRYKVTKRGQDVALRCDPISGHVSLYWYRQALGQGPEFLTYFNYEAQQDKSGLPNDRFSAERPEGSISTLTIQRTEQRDSAMYRCASSLGTGDSGNTIYFGEGSWLTVV.

Note on this clone: Read coverage stops 3 residues before the CDR3 terminus; the germline J gene supplies the remainder. The chain employs TRBV19 and TRBJ2-2, with 7 positions matching TRBD1. V shed 5 bases, J shed 6 bases, and the junction held 9 bases outside the gene matches. This CDR3 is 15 amino acids long. Germline V CDR1 and CDR2: LNHDA, SQIVND (reference sequence). The CDR3 spells CASSSSEGAPGELFF. CDR3 bases read: TGTGCCAGTAGTTCTAGTGAGGGGGCACCCGGGGAG. Looking up the rest from reference TRBV19 and TRBJ2-2 gives the full variable domain: DGGITQSPKYLFRKEGQNVTLSCEQNLNHDAMYWYRQDPGQGLRLIYYSQIVNDFQKGDIAEGYSVSREKKESFPLTVTSAQKNPTAFYLCASSSSEGAPGELFFGEGSRLTVL.

As for this clone: The sequence runs out 3 residues before the end of the CDR3; the remainder is reconstructed from the germline J gene. The genes are TRBV5-1 and TRBJ2-5; 7 bases fit TRBD2. Germline V lookup: CDR1 SGHRS, CDR2 YFSETQ. This CDR3 has 14 residues. Unmatched junction bases numbered 7, after V lost 3 bases and J lost 5 bases. The part of the CDR3 DNA that was read is TGCGCCAGCAGCTCCAACTGGGAGGGGGAGACC. It yields the protein CASSSNWEGET. The CDR3 reads in full as CASSSNWEGETQYF.

Concerning this clone itself: The read comes to an end 3 residues before the CDR3 does, leaving the germline J gene to fill in the end. This chain joins TRBV11-2 and TRBJ1-2; 11 positions match TRBD1. Germline-derived CDR1 and CDR2 are SGHAT and FQNNGV. This CDR3 region has 15 residues. V shed 3 bases and J 7 bases; nucleotides not matched to a gene: 7. The CDR3: CASSFVGQGAGGYTF. The CDR3 DNA, read in part, is TGTGCCAGCAGCTTCGTTGGACAGGGGGCGGGTGGC.

Concerning this clone itself: The CDR3 end falls 3 residues outside the read, so it is completed with the germline J gene. V is TRBV9 and J is TRBJ1-2; TRBD1 matches at 8 bases. From germline, CDR1 is SGDLS and CDR2 YYNGEE. The CDR3 is made up of 15 amino acids. CDR3 protein: CASSAPGRGLGGYTF. The covered CDR3 bases are TGTGCCAGCAGCGCCCCGGGCAGGGGGCTTGGAGGC. The full variable domain, with the rest looked up from reference TRBV9 and TRBJ1-2, is DSGVTQTPKHLITATGQRVTLRCSPRSGDLSVYWYQQSLDQGLQFLIQYYNGEERAKGNILERFSAQQFPDLHSELNLSSLELGDSALYFCASSAPGRGLGGYTFGSGTRLTVV.

On this clone: The CDR3 is cut off 3 residues early in the read; its end comes from the germline J gene. The genes are TRBV7-3 and TRBJ1-2, with 10 bases matching TRBD1. Germline V lookup: CDR1 SGHTA, CDR2 FQGTGA. The CDR3 is 14 residues long. The sequenced CDR3 bases are TGTGCCAGCAGCCAGACAGGGGGCGTATTAGGC. Its translation: CASSQTGGVLG. The entire CDR3 protein reads CASSQTGGVLGYTF.

Of note for this clone: Coverage ceases 3 residues before the CDR3 finishes, and the germline J gene fills in the end. The chain has TRBV6-1 and TRBJ2-3, with a tentative D call TRBD1 (6 bases). Germline V gene data show CDR1 as MNHNS and CDR2 as SASEGT. Trimming stripped 1 base from V and 4 bases from J, with 15 bases between. The CDR3 length is 16 residues. The CDR3 loop reads CASSEVGAGSSDTQYF. CDR3 DNA, as far as it was read: TGTGCCAGCAGTGAAGTGGGGGCCGGGTCCTCAGATACG.

Concerning this clone itself: The read terminates 3 residues before the CDR3 end, so the remaining end is supplied by the germline J gene. The chain employs TRBV7-3 and TRBJ1-5; perhaps TRBD1 as D (6 bases). The germline V and J ends were trimmed by 6 bases and 2 bases, with 14 bases remaining between them. This CDR3 is 15 amino acids long. Germline V gives CDR1 SGHTA, CDR2 FQGTGA. The CDR3 sequence: CASSPEGVRNQPQHF. CDR3 DNA, as far as it was read: TGTGCCAGCAGTCCCGAGGGGGTCCGCAATCAGCCC.

A note on this clone: From the germline J gene comes the end of the CDR3, since the read stops 3 residues before it. The chain joins TRBV19 to TRBJ1-3; D possibly corresponds to TRBD1 (5 bases). V lost 6 bases to trimming and J lost 0 bases, with 9 bases between them. CDR3 length: 14 amino acids. Germline loops: CDR1 LNHDA, CDR2 SQIVND (reference sequence). The DNA read from the CDR3 is TGTGCCAGTAGCCACCAGGGCTCTGGAAACACC. Its protein is CASSHQGSGNT. The whole CDR3 protein is CASSHQGSGNTIYF.

Points on this clone: The read ends 3 residues before the CDR3 terminus; that terminus is restored from the germline J gene. This sequence joins TRBV7-9 and TRBJ2-1; D is possibly TRBD1 (5 bases). The V gene lost 1 base and the J gene lost 3 bases, with 10 bases spanning the gap. This CDR3 region has 15 residues. The germline V gene has CDR1 SEHNR and CDR2 FQNEAQ (reference sequence). CDR3 residues: CASSLGGAVYNEQFF. CDR3 DNA (partial): TGTGCCAGCAGCTTAGGTGGGGCTGTCTACAATGAG.

Comments on this clone: Coverage ceases 3 residues before the CDR3 finishes, and the germline J gene fills in the end. The V gene is TRBV2, the J gene TRBJ2-1, with 10 bases aligning to TRBD2. The germline gives CDR1 SNHLY, CDR2 FYNNEI. The V segment lost 8 bases and the J segment 8 bases; nucleotides outside the gene matches: 12. The CDR3 extends over 15 amino acids. The chain's CDR3 is CASSFLAGAVYEQFF. CDR3 DNA, as far as it was read: TGTGCCAGCTCCTTCCTAGCGGGAGCGGTCTATGAG.

With regard to this clone: The missing CDR3 end, 3 residues past where the read stops, is filled in from the germline J gene. V gene TRBV12-5 combines with J gene TRBJ1-6; 7 bases line up with TRBD1. V shed 0 bases, J shed 11 bases, and the junction held 10 bases outside the gene matches. Germline V lookup: CDR1 LGHNT, CDR2 FRNRAP. The CDR3 is 16 residues long. The part of the CDR3 DNA that was read is TGTGCTAGTGGTTTGGTTGACAGGGCCTATTTGACACCC. This codes for CASGLVDRAYLTP. The entire CDR3 protein reads CASGLVDRAYLTPLHF.